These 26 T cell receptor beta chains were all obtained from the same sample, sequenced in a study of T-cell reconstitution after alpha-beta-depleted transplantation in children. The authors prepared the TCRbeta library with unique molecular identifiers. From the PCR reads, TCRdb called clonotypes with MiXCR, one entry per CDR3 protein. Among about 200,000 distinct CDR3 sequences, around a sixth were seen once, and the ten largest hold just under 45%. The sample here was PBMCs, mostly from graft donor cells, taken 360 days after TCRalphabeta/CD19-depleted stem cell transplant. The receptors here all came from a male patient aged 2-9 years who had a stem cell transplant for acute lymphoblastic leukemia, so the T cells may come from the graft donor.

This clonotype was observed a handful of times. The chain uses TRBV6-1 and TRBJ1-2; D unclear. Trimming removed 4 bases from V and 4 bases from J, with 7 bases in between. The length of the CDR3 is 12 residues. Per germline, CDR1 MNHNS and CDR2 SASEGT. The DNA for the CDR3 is TGTGCCAGCAGTGGGTCAGCCTATGGCTACACCTTC. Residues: CASSGSAYGYTF.

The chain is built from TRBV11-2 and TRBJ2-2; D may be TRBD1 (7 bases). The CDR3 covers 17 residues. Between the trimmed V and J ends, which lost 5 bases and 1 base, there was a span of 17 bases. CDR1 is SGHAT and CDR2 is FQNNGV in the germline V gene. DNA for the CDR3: TGTGCCAGCAGCAGTAGGCGGGACAGATTGAACACCGGGGAGCTGTTTTTT. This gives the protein CASSSRRDRLNTGELFF.

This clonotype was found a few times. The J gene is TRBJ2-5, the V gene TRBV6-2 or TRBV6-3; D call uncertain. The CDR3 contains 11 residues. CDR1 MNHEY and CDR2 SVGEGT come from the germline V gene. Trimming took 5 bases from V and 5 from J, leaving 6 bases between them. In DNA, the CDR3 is TGTGCCAGCAGTCAGTCGGAGACCCAGTACTTC. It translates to CASSQSETQYF.

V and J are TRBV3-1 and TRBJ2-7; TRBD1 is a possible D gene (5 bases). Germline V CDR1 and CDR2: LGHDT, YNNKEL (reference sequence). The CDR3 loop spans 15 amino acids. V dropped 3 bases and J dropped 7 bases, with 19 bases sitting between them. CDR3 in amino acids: CASSQGLVVLDEQYF. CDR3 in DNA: TGTGCCAGCAGCCAGGGGCTAGTAGTATTGGATGAGCAGTACTTC.

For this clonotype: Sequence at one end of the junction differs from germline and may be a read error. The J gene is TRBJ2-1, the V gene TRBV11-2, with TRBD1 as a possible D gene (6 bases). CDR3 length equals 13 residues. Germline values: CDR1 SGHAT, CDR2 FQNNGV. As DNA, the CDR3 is TGTGCCAGCAGCCCCTCACCGACAGGTCCTCGGCTCTTC. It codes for CASSPSPTGPRLF.

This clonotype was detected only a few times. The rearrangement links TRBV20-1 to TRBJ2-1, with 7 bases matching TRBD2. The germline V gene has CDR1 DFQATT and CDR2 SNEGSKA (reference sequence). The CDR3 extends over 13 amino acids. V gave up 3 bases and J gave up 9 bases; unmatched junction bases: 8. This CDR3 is CSARGLGGSEQFF. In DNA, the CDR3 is TGCAGTGCTAGGGGACTCGGGGGGAGTGAGCAGTTCTTC.

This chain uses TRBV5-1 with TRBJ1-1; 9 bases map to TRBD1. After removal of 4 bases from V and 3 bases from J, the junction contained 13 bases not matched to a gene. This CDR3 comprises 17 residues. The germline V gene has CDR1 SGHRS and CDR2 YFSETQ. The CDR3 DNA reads TGCGCCAGCAGCCCATTAGACCGGGACAGGGCGGACACTGAAGCTTTCTTT. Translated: CASSPLDRDRADTEAFF.

The CDR3 nucleotides read TGTGCCAGCAGCCTTATTGGCCTTCCCCAAGAGACCCAGTACTTC. It codes for CASSLIGLPQETQYF. The V gene is TRBV7-2, the J gene TRBJ2-5, with no clear D. The CDR3 consists of 15 residues. The V end lost 5 bases, the J end lost 1 base, and 14 bases lay between the germline ends. CDR1 and CDR2 from the germline V gene are SGHTA and FQGNSA.

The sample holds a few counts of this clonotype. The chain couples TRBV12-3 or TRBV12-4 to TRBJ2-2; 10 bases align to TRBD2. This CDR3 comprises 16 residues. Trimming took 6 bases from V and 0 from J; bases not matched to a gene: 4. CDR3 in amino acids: CASSLTSGTNTGELFF. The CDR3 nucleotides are TGTGCCAGCAGCCTTACTAGCGGGACGAACACCGGGGAGCTGTTTTTT.

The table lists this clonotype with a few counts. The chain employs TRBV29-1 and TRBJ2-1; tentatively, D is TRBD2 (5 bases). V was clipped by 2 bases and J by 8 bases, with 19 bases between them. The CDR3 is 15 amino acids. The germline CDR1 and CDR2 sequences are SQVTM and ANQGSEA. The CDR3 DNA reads TGCAGCGTTGAATTCGTCAGGTCTTTGGAGGATGAGCAGTTCTTC. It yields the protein CSVEFVRSLEDEQFF.

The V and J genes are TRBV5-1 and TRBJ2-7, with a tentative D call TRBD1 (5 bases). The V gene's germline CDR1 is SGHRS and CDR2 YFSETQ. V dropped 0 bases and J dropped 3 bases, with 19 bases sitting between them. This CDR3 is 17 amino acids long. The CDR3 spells CASSLAGSGNTRYEQYF. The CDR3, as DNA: TGCGCCAGCAGCTTGGCGGGCTCAGGGAATACTCGCTACGAGCAGTACTTC. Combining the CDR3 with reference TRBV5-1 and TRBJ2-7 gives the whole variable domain KAGVTQTPRYLIKTRGQQVTLSCSPISGHRSVSWYQQTPGQGLQFLFEYFSETQRNKGNFPGRFSGRQFSNSRSEMNVSTLELGDSALYLCASSLAGSGNTRYEQYFGPGTRLTVT.

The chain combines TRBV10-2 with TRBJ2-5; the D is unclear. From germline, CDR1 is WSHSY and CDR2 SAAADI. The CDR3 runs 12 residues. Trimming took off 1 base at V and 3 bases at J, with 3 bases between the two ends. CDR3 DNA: TGCGCCAGCAGTGAGTTAGAAGAGACCCAGTACTTC. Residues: CASSELEETQYF.

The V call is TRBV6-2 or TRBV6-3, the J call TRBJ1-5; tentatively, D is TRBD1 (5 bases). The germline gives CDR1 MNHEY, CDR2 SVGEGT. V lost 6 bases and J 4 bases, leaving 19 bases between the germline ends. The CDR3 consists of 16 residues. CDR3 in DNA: TGTGCCAGCAGCAACCTTAGGGGTGGCGGGAATCAGCCCCAGCATTTT. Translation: CASSNLRGGGNQPQHF.

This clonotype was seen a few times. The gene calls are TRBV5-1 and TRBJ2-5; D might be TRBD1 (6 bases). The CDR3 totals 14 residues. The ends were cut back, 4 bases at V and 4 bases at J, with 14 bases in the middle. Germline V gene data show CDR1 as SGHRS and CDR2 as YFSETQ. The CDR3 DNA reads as TGCGCCAGCAGCCCCACAGGGATCGGAGAGACCCAGTACTTC. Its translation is CASSPTGIGETQYF.

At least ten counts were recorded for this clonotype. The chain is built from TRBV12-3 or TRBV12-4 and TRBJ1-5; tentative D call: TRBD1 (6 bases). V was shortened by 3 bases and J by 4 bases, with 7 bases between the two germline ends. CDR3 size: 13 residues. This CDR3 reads CASSLGQNQPQHF. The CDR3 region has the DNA TGTGCCAGCAGTTTGGGACAAAATCAGCCCCAGCATTTT.

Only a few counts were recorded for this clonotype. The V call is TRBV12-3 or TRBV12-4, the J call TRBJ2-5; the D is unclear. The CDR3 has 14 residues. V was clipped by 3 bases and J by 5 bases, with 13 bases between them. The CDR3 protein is CASSLTVDRETQYF. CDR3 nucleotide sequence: TGTGCCAGCAGTTTGACTGTGGATCGGGAGACCCAGTACTTC.

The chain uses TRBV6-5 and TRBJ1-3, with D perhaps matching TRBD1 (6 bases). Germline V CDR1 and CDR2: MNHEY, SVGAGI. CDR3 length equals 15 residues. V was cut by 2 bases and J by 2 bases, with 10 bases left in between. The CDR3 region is CASSYRGPTGNTIYF. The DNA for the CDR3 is TGTGCCAGCAGTTACCGGGGGCCTACTGGAAACACCATATATTTT.

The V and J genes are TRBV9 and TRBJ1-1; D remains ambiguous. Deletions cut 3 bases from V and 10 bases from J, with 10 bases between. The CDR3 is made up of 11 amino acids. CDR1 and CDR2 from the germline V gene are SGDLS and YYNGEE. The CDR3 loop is CASSGSRGAFF. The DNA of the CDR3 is TGTGCCAGCAGCGGGTCCCGGGGAGCTTTCTTT. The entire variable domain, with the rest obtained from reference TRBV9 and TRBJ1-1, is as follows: DSGVTQTPKHLITATGQRVTLRCSPRSGDLSVYWYQQSLDQGLQFLIQYYNGEERAKGNILERFSAQQFPDLHSELNLSSLELGDSALYFCASSGSRGAFFGQGTRLTVV.

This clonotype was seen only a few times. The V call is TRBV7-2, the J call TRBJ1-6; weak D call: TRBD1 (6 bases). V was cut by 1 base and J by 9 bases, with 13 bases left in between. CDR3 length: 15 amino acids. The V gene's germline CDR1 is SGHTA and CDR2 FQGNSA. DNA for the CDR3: TGTGCCAGCAGCTTAGGTTCCAGGGGCCCTTCACCCCTCCACTTT. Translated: CASSLGSRGPSPLHF. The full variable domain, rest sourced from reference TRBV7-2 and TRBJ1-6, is GAGVSQSPSNKVTEKGKDVELRCDPISGHTALYWYRQSLGQGLEFLIYFQGNSAPDKSGLPSDRFSAERTGGSVSTLTIQRTQQEDSAVYLCASSLGSRGPSPLHFGNGTRLTVT.

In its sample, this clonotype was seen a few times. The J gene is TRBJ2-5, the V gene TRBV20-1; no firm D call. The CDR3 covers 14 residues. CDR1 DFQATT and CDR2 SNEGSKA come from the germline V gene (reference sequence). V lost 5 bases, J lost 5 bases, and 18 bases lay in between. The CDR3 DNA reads TGCAGTGCTCCCCCCGGGCAGGTCCGGGAGACCCAGTACTTC. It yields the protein CSAPPGQVRETQYF.

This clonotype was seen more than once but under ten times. In DNA, the CDR3 is TGTGCCAGCAGTTTATCCTGGACTAGCCGGGAGACCCAGTACTTC. Translated: CASSLSWTSRETQYF. The genes are TRBV27 and TRBJ2-5; 8 positions agree with TRBD2. Germline V gives CDR1 MNHEY, CDR2 SMNVEV (reference sequence). The CDR3 runs 15 residues. The V gene end was trimmed by 0 bases and the J gene end by 5 bases; junction bases not matched to a gene: 5.

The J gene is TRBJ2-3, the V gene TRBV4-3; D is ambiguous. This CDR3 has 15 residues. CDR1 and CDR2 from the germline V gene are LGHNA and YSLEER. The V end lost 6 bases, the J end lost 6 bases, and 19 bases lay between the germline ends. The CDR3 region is CASSPKAAKSDTQYF. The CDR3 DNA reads TGCGCCAGCAGTCCTAAGGCGGCGAAATCGGATACGCAGTATTTT.

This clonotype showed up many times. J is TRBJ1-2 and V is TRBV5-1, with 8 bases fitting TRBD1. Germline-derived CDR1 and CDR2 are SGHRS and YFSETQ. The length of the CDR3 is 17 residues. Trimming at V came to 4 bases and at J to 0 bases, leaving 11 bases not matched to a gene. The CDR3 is CASSLERQGRSNYGYTF. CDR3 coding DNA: TGCGCCAGCAGCCTGGAGCGACAGGGGCGTTCTAACTATGGCTACACCTTC.

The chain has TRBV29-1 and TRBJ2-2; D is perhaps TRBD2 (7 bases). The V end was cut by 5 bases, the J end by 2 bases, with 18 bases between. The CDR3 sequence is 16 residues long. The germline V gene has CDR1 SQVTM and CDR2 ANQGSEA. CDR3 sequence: CSVSLTGGPNTGELFF. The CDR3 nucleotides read TGCAGCGTTTCTTTGACGGGGGGCCCCAACACCGGGGAGCTGTTTTTT.

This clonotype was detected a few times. The chain's CDR3 is CASSPGWSGGSYEQYF. In nucleotides, the CDR3 is TGTGCCAGCAGCCCCGGTTGGAGCGGGGGATCCTACGAGCAGTACTTC. V usage is TRBV5-6 and J usage is TRBJ2-7, with 8 bases lining up with TRBD2. This CDR3 contains 16 residues. The germline V gene encodes CDR1 SGHDT and CDR2 YYEEEE. Unmatched junction bases numbered 10, after V lost 4 bases and J lost 1 base.

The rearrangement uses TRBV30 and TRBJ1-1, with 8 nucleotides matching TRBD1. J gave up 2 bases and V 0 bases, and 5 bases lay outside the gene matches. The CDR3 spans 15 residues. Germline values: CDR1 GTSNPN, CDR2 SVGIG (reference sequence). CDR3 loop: CAWSVPQGANTEAFF. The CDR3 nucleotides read TGTGCCTGGAGTGTACCCCAGGGGGCAAACACTGAAGCTTTCTTT.